These 7 T cell receptor beta chains were all obtained from the same sample, sequenced in a study of T cell clonotyping in hematopoietic cell transplantation. Method: immunoSEQ multiplex PCR; TCRdb's copy keeps in-frame clones and lacks some. Here the sample spans roughly 40,000 clones, 94% being singletons. Material for sequencing was peripheral blood mononuclear cells. These receptor sequences come from a woman in her forties or fifties in good health. Some clones in this sample may be carry-over from other donors' samples.

This chain joins TRBV21-1 and TRBJ2-4; the table names TRBD2, a call not compared with the DNA. TRBV21-1 is a listed pseudogene. The CDR3 length is 18 residues. In DNA, the CDR3 is TGTGCCAGCAGCAAAGGGACTAGCGGGGGTCTAGCCAAAAACATTCAGTACTTC. This translates into CASSKGTSGGLAKNIQYF.

Written as DNA, the CDR3 is TGTGCCAGCAGACCGGCGGGACCCATGGGGACCGGGGAGCTGTTTTTT. It codes for CASRPAGPMGTGELFF. The chain couples TRBV2 to TRBJ2-2, with D tentatively TRBD2 (6 bases). The CDR3 extends over 16 amino acids. Trimming stripped 6 bases from V and 5 bases from J, with 19 bases between. Germline CDR1 reads SNHLY; CDR2 reads FYNNEI.

J is TRBJ2-3 and V is TRBV19, with D tentatively TRBD2 (7 bases). CDR1 LNHDA and CDR2 SQIVND come from the germline V gene (reference sequence). The CDR3 covers 16 residues. With 11 bases removed from V and 5 bases from J, the gap between germline ends came to 26 bases. The CDR3 loop reads CAASPGGGGGGDTQYF. CDR3 in DNA: TGTGCCGCCTCACCTGGAGGGGGGGGCGGAGGAGATACGCAGTATTTT.

V and J are TRBV11-3 and TRBJ2-7; 10 bases are shared with TRBD2. V shed 0 bases, J shed 0 bases, and the junction held 2 bases outside the gene matches. CDR1 is SGHNT and CDR2 is YENEEA in the germline V gene. The CDR3 has 16 amino acids. The CDR3, as DNA: TGTGCCAGCAGCTTAGAATCTAGCGGGGGCTCCTACGAGCAGTACTTC. This sequence encodes CASSLESSGGSYEQYF. Drawing the rest from reference TRBV11-3 and TRBJ2-7, the complete variable domain is EAGVVQSPRYKIIEKKQPVAFWCNPISGHNTLYWYLQNLGQGPELLIRYENEEAVDDSQLPKDRFSAERLKGVDSTLKIQPAELGDSAVYLCASSLESSGGSYEQYFGPGTRLTVT.

The gene calls are TRBV7-9 and TRBJ2-6, with a weak D call TRBD1 (6 bases). CDR3 length: 15 residues. Germline CDR1 is SEHNR and CDR2 is FQNEAQ (reference sequence). The V and J ends lost 4 bases and 4 bases respectively, with 11 bases between them. In DNA form, the CDR3 reads TGTGCCAGCAGCTCAACAGGGTCCGGGGCCAACGTCCTGACTTTC. Translating gives CASSSTGSGANVLTF.

The chain carries TRBV4-3 and TRBJ2-2; 10 bases line up with TRBD2. The CDR3 is 16 residues long. The V gene's germline CDR1 is LGHNA and CDR2 YSLEER. The V and J ends lost 1 base and 7 bases, in that order; junction bases with no gene match: 6. Here the CDR3 DNA reads TGCGCCAGCAGCCAAGTTAGCGGGGGGTATGGCGGGGAGCTGTTTTTT. It codes for CASSQVSGGYGGELFF.

The chain recombines TRBV6-6 with TRBJ2-7; D not certain. The CDR3 totals 14 residues. V was clipped by 2 bases and J by 6 bases, with 14 bases between them. Germline loops: CDR1 MNHNY, CDR2 SVGAGI (reference sequence). CDR3 loop: CASSYGPGVREQYF. The CDR3 DNA is TGTGCCAGCAGTTACGGTCCGGGCGTACGCGAGCAGTACTTC.